This T cell receptor (beta chain) was identified in a study of human CD8 memory T cell subsets. Construction of TCR beta libraries was accomplished by means of UMI-labeled 5' RACE. TCRdb re-called the 5' RACE reads, yielding one record per CDR3 amino acid sequence without DNA. In total, the table holds roughly 16,000 distinct CDR3 sequences. The germline V gene encodes CDR1 SQVTM and CDR2 ANQGSEA. The CDR3 extends over 16 amino acids. The rearrangement joins TRBV29-1 to TRBJ2-1; without DNA, the TCRdb call of TRBD1 cannot be checked. This TCR came from a human donor in good health. Input material: CD8+ stem-like memory T cells (TSCM and TCM) sorted from PBMCs. As to subset: stem-like memory CD8 T cells (TSTEM), CCR7+ PD-1- TIGIT-. CDR3 loop: CSVEARNRGNYNEQFF.